The present entry profiles one T cell receptor beta chain with its context. The antigen this receptor binds is unknown. Per-base quality was not reported, and no clone a single base away is much larger than it. V and J lose 5 bases and 5 bases, and a span of 10 bases separates them. The germline V gene encodes CDR1 SGHNT and CDR2 YYREEE (reference sequence). The CDR3 sequence holds 12 residues, the cysteine and phenylalanine included. The kept DNA is CDR3 alone, 36 bases in frame from the first base. The sample originates from a study of draining lymph node invasion in breast cancer (dated by TCRdb to about 2020). In terms of the full investigation: Metastasis in lymph nodes was diagnosed using histology and cytokeratin immunohistochemistry and was confirmed with EpCAM/CD45 flow cytometry. In a separate targeted assay, sorted memory regulatory T cells and memory conventional CD4 T cells were compared across breast cancer tissues by bulk TCR-beta CDR3 sequencing. From every patient, the primary tumor plus matched non-invaded and tumor-invaded tumor-draining lymph nodes were collected, and both Treg and Tconv subsets were profiled. The separate targeted TCR sequencing covered lymph nodes from five patients, with primary tumors sequenced for three of those patients.

Libraries were prepared through bulk RNA-seq. The instrument given in TCRdb is Illumina HiSeq 2500. The paper's data handling went like this. CDR3 sequences in the separate targeted TCR-seq dataset were extracted from raw reads and quantified using MiXCR version 2.1.5 with default parameters. In the separate targeted TCR-seq dataset, TCR-beta clones were defined by the combination of V gene, J gene and CDR3 sequence. In the separate targeted TCR-seq dataset, clones with fewer than three counts were removed, then only the 90% most strongly expressed clones per sample were retained. For each tissue in the separate targeted TCR-seq dataset, Treg-Tconv overlap was calculated by dividing the number of shared clones by the total number of Treg clones and multiplying by 100. Using fastp at Q25 and MiXCR, TCRdb reprocessed the public reads and kept productive beta chains. Each CDR3 protein gets just one entry, which takes the most common genes and DNA from the rows behind it. Clone size and V and J calls follow TCRdb, not the original study. The sample table lists just over 2,500 distinct CDR3 sequences, about 68% of them with a count of one. The biggest ten clones account for 2.5% to 3% of the sample.

Memory regulatory T cells were isolated by sorting for CD4+ CD45RA- CD25high cells. Tumor-draining lymph nodes were classified as non-invaded or invaded according to the absence or presence of metastatic tumor cells. Before staining and sorting, T cells were pre-enriched using a Miltenyi Pan T Cell isolation kit. Immunohistochemistry for estrogen receptor, progesterone receptor, HER2 and Ki-67 was used to characterize primary tumors. Fresh surgical tissue was processed within a few hours after surgery by being cut into small fragments. The tissue fragments were enzymatically digested with Liberase TL plus DNase for more than 15 minutes and then passed through a 40-micrometer strainer. After DAPI live/dead staining, sorting was performed on a BD FACS Aria II with roughly 97-99% purity. The sorted cells were lysed in TCL buffer, and a Norgen Single Cell RNA purification kit, including DNase treatment, was used to purify the RNA.

The study at large found these results: TCRs shared between the Treg and Tconv subsets were viewed as suggestive of, but not proof of, a common clonal origin. In the targeted TCR-seq data, Tregs appeared to be more clonally expanded than Tconvs in all tissues, and lower diversity was found for both subsets in tumor than in lymph nodes. Some of the top 100 tumor clones were detected in invaded and non-invaded nodes, suggesting recirculation between tumor and draining nodes. The data could not determine whether Treg conversion took place in a particular organ or whether converted Tregs recirculated between nodes and tumor. Per tissue, roughly 14-25% of Treg TCRs were found to be shared with Tconvs, and this sharing was interpreted as suggesting peripheral Treg induction. The tumor top-100 clone tracking analysis could be carried out in only a couple of patients.

The rearrangement combines TRBV5-4 with TRBJ1-1; the D gene assignment is ambiguous. The source material was sorted memory Tregs from a lymph node. The sample's cell subset or site label, in plain terms: CD45RA-negative sorted CD4+ T cells (memory Tconv or effector/memory Treg). The origin of this receptor is a female donor with luminal breast cancer. The nucleotide sequence is given as TGTGCCAGCAGTCAGGAGCGGACTGAAGCTTTCTTT. Its protein product is CASSQERTEAFF.